These 28 T cell receptor beta chains came from one sample sequenced in a study of blood T cells in healthy people across ages. PCR was performed a second time for roughly 7 to 12 cycles using a sample-barcoded 5' primer and a J-beta primer mix. TCRdb re-called the 5' RACE reads with MiXCR, one entry per CDR3 protein. This table holds about 1,500,000 distinct CDR3 sequences, approximately 40% found once. The sequenced sample was blood. These receptors were taken from a woman aged 18-29 years in good health.

The CDR3 DNA reads as TGTGCCAGCAGCCAAGGACATGGGGCAACTAATGAAAAACTGTTTTTT. Amino acid sequence: CASSQGHGATNEKLFF. The genes are TRBV14 and TRBJ1-4; D is undetermined. CDR3 size: 16 residues. The V end lost 1 base, the J end lost 0 bases, and 9 bases lay between the germline ends. Germline values: CDR1 SGHDN, CDR2 FVKESK.

The chain joins TRBV6-2 or TRBV6-3 to TRBJ2-7; 8 bases line up with TRBD2. Germline CDR1 MNHEY, CDR2 SVGEGT. CDR3 length: 17 residues. V lost 4 bases, J lost 0 bases, and 11 bases stayed unmatched. CDR3 nucleotides: TGTGCCAGCAGTTTTACTTTTCTAGCGGGTGACTCCTACGAGCAGTACTTC. Translation gives CASSFTFLAGDSYEQYF.

The chain recombines TRBV10-3 with TRBJ2-1, with D maybe TRBD2 (5 bases). The ends were cut back, 5 bases at V and 7 bases at J, with 15 bases in the middle. The germline V gene has CDR1 ENHRY and CDR2 SYGVKD. CDR3 size: 14 residues. This CDR3 reads CAISTAPPGNEQFF. Written as DNA, the CDR3 is TGTGCCATCAGTACGGCCCCGCCGGGGAATGAGCAGTTCTTC.

The rearrangement joins TRBV6-6 to TRBJ1-1; 7 bases fit TRBD1. Trimming removed 5 bases from V and 1 base from J; junction bases left unmatched: 10. CDR3 length: 16 residues. Germline V gene lookup returns CDR1 MNHNY and CDR2 SVGAGI (reference sequence). The CDR3 DNA is TGTGCCAGCAGTGCCTATTCGGGACAGTCGAACACTGAAGCTTTCTTT. Encoded protein: CASSAYSGQSNTEAFF.

The chain combines TRBV14 with TRBJ2-7, with no clear D. V lost 3 bases to trimming and J lost 6 bases, with 9 bases between them. This CDR3 has 12 amino acids. The V gene's germline CDR1 is SGHDN and CDR2 FVKESK. CDR3 in DNA: TGTGCCAGCAGCCAGCCCGGGCTCGAGCAGTACTTC. This encodes CASSQPGLEQYF.

The chain recombines TRBV12-3 or TRBV12-4 with TRBJ2-3, with a weak D call TRBD1 (6 bases). The CDR3 is made up of 15 amino acids. V lost 5 bases and J 11 bases, leaving 23 bases between the germline ends. The CDR3 is CASSHGTVGADVQYF. The CDR3, as DNA: TGTGCCAGCAGTCATGGAACAGTGGGGGCAGATGTGCAGTATTTT.

A few counts support this clonotype. The genes are TRBV18 and TRBJ2-1, with 7 bases lining up with TRBD1. Trimming removed 6 bases from V and 4 bases from J; junction bases left unmatched: 12. This CDR3 comprises 16 residues. Germline CDR1 is KGHSH and CDR2 is LQKENI. CDR3: CASSPPRTGYYNEQFF. The CDR3 nucleotides read TGTGCCAGCTCCCCCCCAAGGACAGGATATTACAATGAGCAGTTCTTC.

About this clonotype itself: The junction and the germline gene differ at one end; a read error may be behind it. The chain couples TRBV12-3 or TRBV12-4 to TRBJ2-3, with D maybe TRBD1 (6 bases). This CDR3 spans 16 amino acids. The CDR3 nucleotides are TGTGCCAGCAGTTTGCAGGGGCCGGCTAGCACAGATGCGCAGTATTTT. It is translated as CASSLQGPASTDAQYF.

This clonotype was found a few times. CDR3 nucleotides: TGTGCCAGCAGCCCTCAGACAGTTCCGACCTACGAGCAGTACTTC. It translates to CASSPQTVPTYEQYF. This sequence joins TRBV9 and TRBJ2-7, with TRBD1 as a possible D gene (5 bases). The CDR3 is 15 residues long. Trimming left V 4 bases short and J 2 bases short, with 16 bases between. CDR1 is SGDLS and CDR2 is YYNGEE in the germline V gene.

This sequence joins TRBV3-1 and TRBJ2-1; D is ambiguous. Germline values: CDR1 LGHDT, CDR2 YNNKEL (reference sequence). The CDR3 is made up of 17 amino acids. V lost 4 bases to trimming and J lost 3 bases, with 19 bases between them. Here the CDR3 reads CASSRLFSTVNYNEQFF. The CDR3 coding sequence is TGTGCCAGCAGCCGCCTATTTTCCACGGTGAACTACAATGAGCAGTTCTTC.

This clonotype turned up a few times. In nucleotides, the CDR3 is TGTGCCAGCAGTTCGCCTGACAGATACACTGAAGCTTTCTTT. The encoded protein is CASSSPDRYTEAFF. The rearrangement links TRBV27 to TRBJ1-1, with D maybe TRBD1 (5 bases). The CDR3 is 14 residues long. V was trimmed by 4 bases and J by 3 bases, leaving 12 bases between them. The germline V gene encodes CDR1 MNHEY and CDR2 SMNVEV (reference sequence).

There are a few counts of this clonotype. J is TRBJ2-4 and V is TRBV20-1, with 10 bases that match TRBD2. The CDR3 covers 13 residues. Unmatched junction bases numbered 5, after V lost 6 bases and J lost 6 bases. Germline CDR1 is DFQATT and CDR2 is SNEGSKA (reference sequence). The CDR3 DNA sequence: TGCAGTGCCACAGGACTAGCGGTAAACATTCAGTACTTC. Translated: CSATGLAVNIQYF.

The chain employs TRBV21-1 and TRBJ2-6; the listed D gene, TRBD1, was not tested against the DNA. TRBV21-1 is assigned pseudogene status. The CDR3 runs 23 residues. DNA for the CDR3: TGTGCCAGCAGCGTTCTCGCAGGGCCCGGGACAGTAAATTCGCGCTCTGGGGCCAACGTCCTGACTTTC. Its protein product is CASSVLAGPGTVNSRSGANVLTF.

The gene calls are TRBV2 and TRBJ2-1, with D tentatively TRBD1 or TRBD2 (5 bases each). Trimming pared 4 bases from V and 4 bases from J, leaving 11 bases between. The CDR3 extends over 14 amino acids. Per germline, CDR1 SNHLY and CDR2 FYNNEI. In DNA, the CDR3 is TGTGCCAGCAGTGCGGGGCTGACTTACAATGAGCAGTTCTTC. Its protein is CASSAGLTYNEQFF.

The V gene is TRBV12-3 or TRBV12-4, the J gene TRBJ1-2, with D possibly being TRBD1 (5 bases). V was shortened by 8 bases and J by 8 bases, with 18 bases between the two germline ends. This CDR3 is built from 13 residues. The chain's CDR3 is CASQKKGNGGYTF. CDR3 coding DNA: TGTGCCAGCCAGAAAAAGGGGAATGGAGGCTACACCTTC.

This chain links TRBV6-1 with TRBJ2-5, with D perhaps TRBD1 (6 bases). Judging by the DNA end, TRBJ2-7 fits better; the J call may be wrong. CDR3 length: 14 residues. Germline lookup yields CDR1 MNHNS and CDR2 SASEGT. This CDR3 reads CASSEGRGNYEQYF. CDR3 DNA: TGTGCCAGCAGTGAAGGAAGGGGGAACTACGAGCAGTACTTC.

This clonotype was counted between two and nine times. CDR3 protein: CSSNRGYNEQFF. As DNA, the CDR3 is TGCAGCAGCAACAGAGGATACAATGAGCAGTTCTTC. V and J are TRBV29-1 and TRBJ2-1; no clear D. The CDR3 runs to 12 residues. V lost 8 bases and J lost 4, with 12 bases in between. In germline, CDR1 is SQVTM, CDR2 ANQGSEA.

This clonotype was counted only a few times. The V and J genes are TRBV7-3 and TRBJ2-1; D is unclear. The CDR3 totals 15 residues. Germline CDR1 is SGHTA and CDR2 is FQGTGA. With 4 bases removed from V and 0 bases from J, the gap between germline ends came to 10 bases. CDR3 sequence: CASSSGSSSYNEQFF. The CDR3 DNA follows: TGTGCCAGCAGCTCGGGTTCTAGCTCCTACAATGAGCAGTTCTTC.

This clonotype came up a few times. The rearrangement uses TRBV5-4 and TRBJ1-4, with 7 bases identical to TRBD1. The CDR3 extends over 15 amino acids. Germline CDR1 is SGHNT and CDR2 is YYREEE (reference sequence). V dropped 0 bases and J dropped 3; count of bases not matched to a gene: 2. The CDR3 here is CASSLEGTANEKLFF. The CDR3 coding sequence is TGTGCCAGCAGCTTGGAAGGGACAGCTAATGAAAAACTGTTTTTT.

This clonotype came up many times. This sequence joins TRBV4-1 and TRBJ2-1; 11 bases align to TRBD2. After removal of 4 bases from V and 6 bases from J, the junction contained 8 bases not matched to a gene. The CDR3 is 16 amino acids. Germline lookup yields CDR1 MGHRA and CDR2 YSYEKL. The CDR3 DNA reads TGCGCCAGCAGCCTCGAAAGACTAGCGGGGCGCAATGAGCAGTTCTTC. It codes for CASSLERLAGRNEQFF.

As to this clonotype: At one end, the junction sequence differs from germline, possibly due to a read error. The chain uses TRBV7-6 and TRBJ1-1; D is perhaps TRBD1 (6 bases). This CDR3 is built from 15 residues. Germline CDR1 and CDR2: SGHVS and FNYEAQ. The CDR3 DNA is TGTGCCTGCAGCTTACAGGGTACAGTGAACACTGAAGCTTTCTTT. It translates to CACSLQGTVNTEAFF.

The table lists this clonotype with a few counts. CDR3 region: CSGSGGRNYEQYF. The CDR3, as DNA: TGCAGTGGGAGCGGGGGGCGAAACTACGAGCAGTACTTC. The V and J genes are TRBV20-1 and TRBJ2-5; 9 nucleotides match TRBD2. The J call could be wrong; TRBJ2-7 is a better fit for the DNA end. This CDR3 contains 13 residues. Germline V gene data show CDR1 as DFQATT and CDR2 as SNEGSKA (reference sequence).

CDR3: CASSPSAAGNSPLHF. The CDR3 coding sequence is TGTGCCAGCAGCCCTTCCGCGGCAGGGAACTCACCCCTCCACTTT. This rearrangement joins TRBV4-2 to TRBJ1-6; D may be TRBD1 (5 bases). Germline CDR1 reads LGHNA; CDR2 reads YNFKEQ. V lost 4 bases and J lost 10, with 17 bases in between. The CDR3 has 15 amino acids.

This clonotype was found a few times. The chain links TRBV10-3 to TRBJ2-3, with a weak D call TRBD2 (6 bases). Trimming took off 11 bases at V and 3 bases at J, with 18 bases between the two ends. CDR3 length: 14 residues. Per germline, CDR1 ENHRY and CDR2 SYGVKD. The CDR3 region is CASSGGFVTDTQYF. Written as DNA, the CDR3 is TGTGCCTCCTCCGGGGGTTTCGTGACAGATACGCAGTATTTT.

V is TRBV9 and J is TRBJ1-2, with 7 positions matching TRBD1. Germline assignment: CDR1 SGDLS and CDR2 YYNGEE. V dropped 0 bases and J dropped 1; count of bases not matched to a gene: 9. The CDR3 runs to 17 residues. CDR3 sequence reads: CASSVGEPGQYNYGYTF. The DNA of the CDR3 is TGTGCCAGCAGCGTAGGGGAACCGGGACAGTATAACTATGGCTACACCTTC.

The chain carries TRBV30 and TRBJ1-1, with D unresolved. CDR1 and CDR2 from the germline V gene are GTSNPN and SVGIG (reference sequence). The CDR3 spans 13 residues. The V end was cut by 4 bases, the J end by 7 bases, with 16 bases between. The CDR3 nucleotides are TGTGCCTGGAACCAACGCTTAACAGATGAAGCTTTCTTT. This codes for CAWNQRLTDEAFF.

The rearrangement joins TRBV12-3 or TRBV12-4 to TRBJ1-5; 11 bases agree with TRBD1. V trimming: 4 bases; J trimming: 7 bases; junction bases outside the gene matches: 9. CDR3 length equals 16 residues. The CDR3 bases are TGTGCCAGCAGTTCGCTTGGACAGGGGGCTTGGCAGCCCCAGCATTTT. This codes for CASSSLGQGAWQPQHF.

The CDR3 DNA sequence: TGTGCCTGGACTCGGGAGGGGTCCGGGGGTCCCTATGGCTACACCTTC. Translation gives CAWTREGSGGPYGYTF. The V call is TRBV30, the J call TRBJ1-2, with D maybe TRBD1 (5 bases). Trimming took 4 bases from V and 4 from J, leaving 22 bases between them. The CDR3 loop spans 16 amino acids. In germline, CDR1 is GTSNPN, CDR2 SVGIG (reference sequence).